The 30 T cell receptor beta chains in this list originate from one sample, sequenced in a study of T cell responses to AZD1222 COVID-19 vaccine. The assay was immunoSEQ multiplex PCR, and TCRdb's table has in-frame clones only and misses some. The table has about 99,000 clones, around nine tenths seen once. This material consisted of peripheral blood, taken on day 0 of AZD1222 vaccination. Receptors originate from an adult in good health.

This chain connects TRBV5-6 to TRBJ2-5; 7 positions agree with TRBD2. This CDR3 contains 14 residues. V was clipped by 4 bases and J by 5 bases; unmatched bases: 8. The V gene's germline CDR1 is SGHDT and CDR2 YYEEEE. In nucleotides, the CDR3 is TGTGCCAGCAGCGGGAGGGGTCTCAGGGAGACCCAGTACTTC. As protein: CASSGRGLRETQYF.

The chain links TRBV28 to TRBJ2-7; TRBD2 matches 11 bases. This CDR3 comprises 15 residues. After removal of 3 bases from V and 7 bases from J, the junction contained 8 bases not matched to a gene. Germline lookup yields CDR1 MDHEN and CDR2 SYDVKM. The CDR3 coding sequence is TGTGCCAGCAGTTTCTATACTAGCGGGAGACGAGAGCAGTACTTC. This codes for CASSFYTSGRREQYF.

The chain recombines TRBV28 with TRBJ1-5, with D possibly matching TRBD1 (6 bases). The V end lost 10 bases, the J end lost 9 bases, and 16 bases lay between the germline ends. The CDR3 contains 12 residues. Germline values: CDR1 MDHEN, CDR2 SYDVKM. The chain's CDR3 is CATQGIVPPQHF. The CDR3 DNA reads TGTGCCACCCAGGGGATCGTGCCGCCCCAGCATTTT.

The rearrangement uses TRBV10-3 and TRBJ2-7; 10 bases agree with TRBD2. V lost 2 bases and J lost 3; bases outside the gene matches: 4. From germline, CDR1 is ENHRY and CDR2 SYGVKD. The CDR3 extends over 15 amino acids. CDR3 sequence: CAISEASGGLYEQYF. In DNA, the CDR3 is TGTGCCATCAGTGAGGCTAGCGGGGGCCTCTACGAGCAGTACTTC.

The chain has TRBV6-4 and TRBJ2-2; tentatively, D is TRBD1 (6 bases). V shed 6 bases and J shed 1 base, with 9 bases lying between them. The CDR3 totals 14 residues. The germline V gene has CDR1 MRHNA and CDR2 SNTAGT. CDR3 loop: CASSLDRNTGELFF. Here the CDR3 DNA reads TGTGCCAGCAGCTTGGACAGGAACACCGGGGAGCTGTTTTTT.

The V gene is TRBV3-1 (or the pseudogene TRBV3-2), the J gene TRBJ2-1; D is perhaps TRBD1 (5 bases). The CDR3 loop spans 15 amino acids. V lost 0 bases and J 3 bases, leaving 9 bases between the germline ends. Germline V lookup: CDR1 LGHDT, CDR2 YNNKEL (reference sequence). The CDR3 sequence: CASSQDTGLYNEQFF. In DNA, the CDR3 is TGTGCCAGCAGCCAAGACACAGGTCTCTACAATGAGCAGTTCTTC.

This clone was counted between two and nine times. This chain links TRBV2 with TRBJ2-3; TRBD2 agrees at 15 bases. J gave up 2 bases and V 7 bases, and 13 bases lay outside the gene matches. This CDR3 is 19 amino acids long. Germline values: CDR1 SNHLY, CDR2 FYNNEI. The CDR3 is CASTPGLAGGPNTTDTQYF. CDR3 DNA sequence: TGTGCCAGCACCCCGGGACTAGCGGGGGGACCGAACACCACAGATACGCAGTATTTT.

The V call is TRBV3-1 (or the pseudogene TRBV3-2), the J call TRBJ1-2; TRBD1 is a possible D gene (6 bases). V was trimmed by 5 bases and J by 4 bases, leaving 11 bases between them. CDR1 is LGHDT and CDR2 is YNNKEL in the germline V gene (reference sequence). This CDR3 contains 13 residues. The CDR3 coding sequence is TGTGCCAGCAGCGAGGGGGTCGCCTATGGCTACACCTTC. Its protein product is CASSEGVAYGYTF.

The chain combines TRBV4-2 with TRBJ2-3; D call uncertain. Looked up from germline, CDR1 is LGHNA and CDR2 is YNFKEQ. V lost 4 bases and J 2 bases, leaving 13 bases between the germline ends. The CDR3 extends over 15 amino acids. CDR3 in DNA: TGTGCCAGCAGCCCTCAAGCTGGGGACACAGATACGCAGTATTTT. Protein product: CASSPQAGDTDTQYF.

V is TRBV5-5 and J is TRBJ1-2; TRBD1 is a possible D gene (6 bases). Germline CDR1 reads SGHKS; CDR2 reads YYEKEE (reference sequence). The length of the CDR3 is 13 residues. V was clipped by 3 bases and J by 4 bases, with 10 bases between them. The CDR3 loop is CASSSGQSYGYTF. The CDR3 nucleotides read TGTGCCAGCAGCTCCGGACAGAGCTATGGCTACACCTTC.

V and J are TRBV6-2 or TRBV6-3 and TRBJ1-2; D remains unclear. The CDR3 contains 13 residues. Trimming cost V 5 bases and J 5 bases, with 12 bases left between them. CDR1 is MNHEY and CDR2 is SVGEGT in the germline V gene. The CDR3 loop reads CASSTFDQYGYTF. The CDR3 DNA sequence: TGTGCCAGCAGTACCTTCGACCAGTATGGCTACACCTTC.

This chain uses TRBV5-6 with TRBJ2-7; D is possibly TRBD2 (5 bases). Between the trimmed V and J ends, which lost 0 bases and 3 bases, there was a span of 10 bases. The CDR3 is 14 residues long. The V gene's germline CDR1 is SGHDT and CDR2 YYEEEE. CDR3 DNA: TGTGCCAGCAGCTTGGGAGGGTATCACTACGAGCAGTACTTC. Translating it yields CASSLGGYHYEQYF.

The chain combines TRBV7-3 with TRBJ2-2; 8 nucleotides align to TRBD2. The CDR3 covers 16 residues. Germline V gives CDR1 SGHTA, CDR2 FQGTGA. V gave up 4 bases and J gave up 4 bases; unmatched junction bases: 8. Here the CDR3 DNA reads TGTGCCAGCAGCTCAAGCGGGAGTTGGGGCACCGGGGAGCTGTTTTTT. Translating it yields CASSSSGSWGTGELFF.

Remarks on this clone: Different DNA sequences within this sample yield the same CDR3. The chain is built from TRBV10-3 and TRBJ1-2; unclear D gene. CDR3 length equals 13 residues. The V and J ends lost 0 bases and 0 bases respectively, with 2 bases between them. CDR1 is ENHRY and CDR2 is SYGVKD in the germline V gene. The CDR3 loop is CAISESANYGYTF. The CDR3 nucleotides are TGTGCCATCAGTGAGTCAGCTAACTATGGCTACACCTTC.

The rearrangement joins TRBV7-9 to TRBJ1-5; no firm D call. Deletions cut 2 bases from V and 0 bases from J, with 14 bases between. Germline assignment: CDR1 SEHNR and CDR2 FQNEAQ (reference sequence). The CDR3 spans 17 residues. The CDR3 bases are TGTGCCAGCAGCTTACCGCGACGTAGGATTAGCAATCAGCCCCAGCATTTT. This sequence encodes CASSLPRRRISNQPQHF.

This chain uses TRBV13 with TRBJ2-7; TRBD2 matches 8 bases. The germline gives CDR1 PRHDT, CDR2 FYEKMQ (reference sequence). Trimming cost V 4 bases and J 3 bases; bases outside gene matches: 11. CDR3 length: 16 amino acids. This CDR3 reads CASSSNSGAPVYEQYF. The CDR3 nucleotides read TGTGCCAGCAGCTCAAATAGCGGGGCGCCGGTCTACGAGCAGTACTTC. Drawing the rest from reference TRBV13 and TRBJ2-7, the complete variable domain is AAGVIQSPRHLIKEKRETATLKCYPIPRHDTVYWYQQGPGQDPQFLISFYEKMQSDKGSIPDRFSAQQFSDYHSELNMSSLELGDSALYFCASSSNSGAPVYEQYFGPGTRLTVT.

The V gene is TRBV4-3, the J gene TRBJ1-6, with D possibly TRBD1 on 5 matching bases. Trimming left V 3 bases short and J 8 bases short, with 11 bases between. CDR3 size: 14 residues. Germline V gene sequence: CDR1 LGHNA, CDR2 YSLEER. The CDR3 region is CASSQIEGYSPLHF. As DNA, the CDR3 is TGCGCCAGCAGCCAGATAGAGGGGTATTCACCCCTCCACTTT.

The chain joins TRBV12-3 or TRBV12-4 to TRBJ1-2, with 8 bases fitting TRBD1. The CDR3 sequence is 13 residues long. V lost 6 bases and J lost 4; bases outside the gene matches: 4. The CDR3 sequence is CASSVTGVYGYTF. In DNA, the CDR3 is TGTGCCAGCAGCGTGACAGGGGTCTATGGCTACACCTTC.

The chain employs TRBV4-3 and TRBJ2-1; D possibly uses TRBD1 or TRBD2 (5 bases each). The CDR3 covers 17 residues. V lost 1 base and J 3 bases, leaving 16 bases between the germline ends. The V gene's germline CDR1 is LGHNA and CDR2 YSLEER. This CDR3 is CASSQVVRGLVYNEQFF. In nucleotides, the CDR3 is TGCGCCAGCAGCCAAGTCGTCCGGGGCCTCGTCTACAATGAGCAGTTCTTC.

The J gene is TRBJ1-2, the V gene TRBV7-9; possible D gene TRBD1, 6 bases. Trimming stripped 5 bases from V and 5 bases from J, with 15 bases between. The CDR3 extends over 14 amino acids. Germline loops: CDR1 SEHNR, CDR2 FQNEAQ (reference sequence). The CDR3 DNA reads as TGTGCCAGCAGCCCCCCGGGCAGGGGATATGGCTACACCTTC. Translation: CASSPPGRGYGYTF.

The chain is built from TRBV7-9 and TRBJ1-6, with a weak D call TRBD1 (6 bases). Germline loops: CDR1 SEHNR, CDR2 FQNEAQ (reference sequence). V lost 6 bases and J lost 10, with 13 bases in between. This CDR3 has 13 amino acids. This CDR3 reads CASSLDRDSPLHF. The CDR3 region has the DNA TGTGCCAGCAGTTTGGACAGAGACTCACCCCTCCACTTT. Based on the CDR3 plus reference TRBV7-9 and TRBJ1-6, the full variable domain is DTGVSQNPRHKITKRGQNVTFRCDPISEHNRLYWYRQTLGQGPEFLTYFQNEAQLEKSRLLSDRFSAERPKGSFSTLEIQRTEQGDSAMYLCASSLDRDSPLHFGNGTRLTVT.

The gene calls are TRBV6-5 and TRBJ1-6; TRBD1 is a possible D gene (6 bases). The CDR3 runs 14 residues. V lost 7 bases and J lost 9, with 16 bases in between. Germline CDR1 and CDR2: MNHEY and SVGAGI. The CDR3 spells CASNAGARTSPLHF. Written as DNA, the CDR3 is TGTGCCAGCAACGCAGGGGCCCGCACTTCACCCCTCCACTTT.

This chain links TRBV28 with TRBJ1-2; weak D call: TRBD1 (6 bases). There are 15 residues in the CDR3. Per the germline V gene, CDR1 is MDHEN and CDR2 is SYDVKM. The V gene lost 4 bases and the J gene lost 5 bases, with 17 bases spanning the gap. The CDR3 region is CASSSPGDRKYGYTF. The DNA for the CDR3 is TGTGCCAGCAGTTCACCCGGAGACAGGAAATATGGCTACACCTTC.

The V call is TRBV30, the J call TRBJ1-5, with D perhaps matching TRBD1 (5 bases). Germline V gene sequence: CDR1 GTSNPN, CDR2 SVGIG (reference sequence). The CDR3 sequence is 13 residues long. CDR3 amino acids: CAGTSPAYQPQHF. DNA of the CDR3: TGTGCAGGGACCTCCCCCGCGTATCAGCCCCAGCATTTT.

This sequence joins TRBV7-8 and TRBJ1-1, with 8 bases that match TRBD1. This CDR3 is built from 13 residues. V shed 5 bases and J 6 bases; nucleotides not matched to a gene: 5. In germline, CDR1 is SGHVS, CDR2 FQNEAQ. The CDR3, as DNA: TGTGCCAGCAGCCATACACAGGGGGCTGAAGCTTTCTTT. Residues: CASSHTQGAEAFF.

The chain uses TRBV20-1 and TRBJ1-1; the D is unclear. Germline CDR1 is DFQATT and CDR2 is SNEGSKA (reference sequence). The CDR3 has 11 residues. V was shortened by 4 bases and J by 3 bases, with 6 bases between the two germline ends. The CDR3 DNA is TGCAGTGCTATGGGCCACACTGAAGCTTTCTTT. It codes for CSAMGHTEAFF.

The chain combines TRBV5-1 with TRBJ1-2; 7 bases are a match to TRBD1. The V gene's germline CDR1 is SGHRS and CDR2 YFSETQ. The CDR3 is made up of 14 amino acids. The V gene end was trimmed by 0 bases and the J gene end by 4 bases; junction bases not matched to a gene: 3. Written as DNA, the CDR3 is TGCGCCAGCAGCTTGGAGGGACAGATCTATGGCTACACCTTC. Translation gives CASSLEGQIYGYTF.

This chain connects TRBV4-1 to TRBJ2-7; 7 bases agree with TRBD1. Trimming removed 0 bases from V and 6 bases from J; junction bases left unmatched: 2. The CDR3 has 13 amino acids. Germline CDR1 reads MGHRA; CDR2 reads YSYEKL. The CDR3 DNA reads TGCGCCAGCAGCCAAGAAGGGGGCGGCGAGCAGTACTTC. Translated: CASSQEGGGEQYF.

This sequence joins TRBV5-4 and TRBJ2-1, with 11 positions matching TRBD2. The CDR3 runs 16 residues. Germline loops: CDR1 SGHNT, CDR2 YYREEE (reference sequence). V lost 4 bases and J lost 2; bases outside the gene matches: 5. The CDR3, as DNA: TGTGCCAGCAGCCACGGGACTAGCGGCGCCTACAATGAGCAGTTCTTC. It codes for CASSHGTSGAYNEQFF.

This clone was observed a few times. This chain links TRBV6-5 with TRBJ1-1; D is undetermined. The CDR3 has 11 amino acids. The germline V gene encodes CDR1 MNHEY and CDR2 SVGAGI. With 11 bases removed from V and 6 bases from J, the gap between germline ends came to 13 bases. Here the CDR3 DNA reads TGTGCCGTTGGGAGGACTGCTGAAGCTTTCTTT. It yields the protein CAVGRTAEAFF.